The 30 T cell receptor beta chains listed next were all sequenced from one sample in a study of blood T cell repertoires in COVID-19. TCRdb's table, derived via immunoSEQ multiplex PCR, lists solely in-frame clones and lacks some. Counted here are 120,000 to 150,000 clones, 87% occurring once; the ten biggest clones make up about 37%. The sequenced sample was peripheral blood. These receptors originate from a man aged 50 to 59 who had recovered from COVID-19.

This clone was picked up many times. This sequence joins TRBV11-3 and TRBJ2-1; the D gene is possibly TRBD2 (5 bases). CDR1 is SGHNT and CDR2 is YENEEA in the germline V gene. V lost 4 bases to trimming and J lost 0 bases, with 13 bases between them. The CDR3 has 16 residues. CDR3 region: CASSSRATNSYNEQFF. CDR3 DNA: TGTGCCAGCAGCTCGCGGGCCACAAACTCCTACAATGAGCAGTTCTTC.

The chain links TRBV12-3 or TRBV12-4 to TRBJ1-6, with a tentative D call TRBD1 (6 bases). The V end was cut by 6 bases, the J end by 11 bases, with 14 bases between. The CDR3 runs to 13 residues. The CDR3 DNA reads as TGTGCCAGCAGACCGCTACAGGGAACACCCCTCCACTTT. This translates into CASRPLQGTPLHF.

The chain recombines TRBV19 with TRBJ1-5, with 9 bases aligning to TRBD1. Germline V gene data show CDR1 as LNHDA and CDR2 as SQIVND (reference sequence). The CDR3 runs to 16 residues. V was clipped by 7 bases and J by 4 bases; unmatched bases: 11. CDR3 region: CASTRGGQGTNQPQHF. In DNA form, the CDR3 reads TGTGCCAGTACCAGGGGAGGACAGGGGACAAATCAGCCCCAGCATTTT.

The chain uses TRBV3-1 (or the pseudogene TRBV3-2) and TRBJ1-2; D unclear. The germline CDR1 and CDR2 sequences are LGHDT and YNNKEL (reference sequence). This CDR3 region has 16 residues. Trimming stripped 1 base from V and 2 bases from J, with 14 bases between. This chain's CDR3 is CASSQGLRTQNYGYTF. The CDR3 region has the DNA TGTGCCAGCAGCCAAGGCCTGAGGACTCAGAACTATGGCTACACCTTC.

The chain recombines TRBV5-1 with TRBJ2-7; the D gene is possibly TRBD2 (5 bases). The CDR3 runs 15 residues. The V and J ends lost 1 base and 0 bases respectively, with 11 bases between them. The germline gives CDR1 SGHRS, CDR2 YFSETQ. CDR3 amino acids: CASSLLGELSYEQYF. CDR3 DNA sequence: TGCGCCAGCAGCTTGCTGGGAGAACTCTCCTACGAGCAGTACTTC.

The rearrangement joins TRBV3-1 (or the pseudogene TRBV3-2) to TRBJ2-1, with a weak D call TRBD2 (6 bases). The CDR3 contains 14 residues. Germline CDR1 is LGHDT and CDR2 is YNNKEL (reference sequence). V was cut by 0 bases and J by 7 bases, with 10 bases left in between. The CDR3 spells CASSQDNSGNEQFF. DNA of the CDR3: TGTGCCAGCAGCCAAGATAATAGCGGTAATGAGCAGTTCTTC.

The chain has TRBV6-5 and TRBJ2-7; D remains unclear. The V end was cut by 0 bases, the J end by 6 bases, with 9 bases between. This CDR3 region has 13 residues. Looked up from germline, CDR1 is MNHEY and CDR2 is SVGAGI. The CDR3, as DNA: TGTGCCAGCAGTTACTCTGGTACAGTCGAGCAGTACTTC. Its translation: CASSYSGTVEQYF.

This rearrangement joins TRBV10-2 to TRBJ2-6; D perhaps matches TRBD1 (6 bases). CDR1 WSHSY and CDR2 SAAADI come from the germline V gene. CDR3 length: 17 amino acids. V gave up 6 bases and J gave up 0 bases, with 15 bases separating them. CDR3 loop: CASSGGRGNSGANVLTF. The CDR3 DNA is TGCGCCAGCAGCGGTGGTAGGGGGAACTCTGGGGCCAACGTCCTGACTTTC.

The gene calls are TRBV7-2 and TRBJ2-7; 10 nucleotides agree with TRBD2. The CDR3 has 15 amino acids. V shed 5 bases, J shed 2 bases, and the junction held 6 bases outside the gene matches. Per the germline V gene, CDR1 is SGHTA and CDR2 is FQGNSA. The CDR3 here is CASSPSSGGPYEQYF. CDR3 in DNA: TGTGCCAGCAGCCCATCTAGCGGGGGTCCCTACGAGCAGTACTTC.

The chain combines TRBV9 with TRBJ1-3, with a possible D match to TRBD1 (5 bases). CDR1 SGDLS and CDR2 YYNGEE come from the germline V gene. The CDR3 consists of 16 residues. V lost 2 bases and J 0 bases, leaving 12 bases between the germline ends. The CDR3 DNA sequence: TGTGCCAGCAGCGTCGGACACCACAGCTCTGGAAACACCATATATTTT. It encodes CASSVGHHSSGNTIYF.

This clone appeared once. This rearrangement joins TRBV3-1 (or the pseudogene TRBV3-2) to TRBJ2-2, with a possible D match to TRBD2 (6 bases). V dropped 4 bases and J dropped 6 bases, with 15 bases sitting between them. CDR3 length equals 15 residues. Germline V gene data show CDR1 as LGHDT and CDR2 as YNNKEL (reference sequence). The CDR3 protein is CASSLHAGQAGELFF. For the CDR3, the DNA is TGTGCCAGCAGCCTCCACGCGGGGCAGGCCGGGGAGCTGTTTTTT.

The chain links TRBV30 to TRBJ2-6; 8 bases are a match to TRBD1. From germline, CDR1 is GTSNPN and CDR2 SVGIG (reference sequence). The CDR3 totals 15 residues. V shed 5 bases, J shed 0 bases, and the junction held 3 bases outside the gene matches. The CDR3 sequence is CAWGTGHSGANVLTF. The CDR3, as DNA: TGTGCCTGGGGGACAGGCCACTCTGGGGCCAACGTCCTGACTTTC. Full variable domain (missing parts from reference TRBV30 and TRBJ2-6): SQTIHQWPATLVQPVGSPLSLECTVEGTSNPNLYWYRQAAGRGLQLLFYSVGIGQISSEVPQNLSASRPQDRQFILSSKKLLLSDSGFYLCAWGTGHSGANVLTFGAGSRLTVL.

V usage is TRBV28 and J usage is TRBJ2-7, with D possibly TRBD1 on 6 matching bases. V lost 5 bases and J lost 2, with 16 bases in between. In germline, CDR1 is MDHEN, CDR2 SYDVKM. CDR3 size: 15 residues. The CDR3 sequence is CASSTHYGQTYEQYF. As DNA, the CDR3 is TGTGCCAGCAGTACCCACTATGGACAGACCTACGAGCAGTACTTC.

The chain combines TRBV2 with TRBJ2-3; 10 nucleotides match TRBD2. This CDR3 comprises 16 residues. Germline loops: CDR1 SNHLY, CDR2 FYNNEI. The J segment lost 2 bases and the V segment lost 4 bases, leaving 6 bases of the junction unmatched. Here the CDR3 reads CASSVGTSEYTDTQYF. CDR3 coding DNA: TGTGCCAGCAGTGTTGGGACTAGCGAGTACACAGATACGCAGTATTTT. The full variable domain, rest sourced from reference TRBV2 and TRBJ2-3, is EPEVTQTPSHQVTQMGQEVILRCVPISNHLYFYWYRQILGQKVEFLVSFYNNEISEKSEIFDDQFSVERPDGSNFTLKIRSTKLEDSAMYFCASSVGTSEYTDTQYFGPGTRLTVL.

This chain links TRBV6-6 with TRBJ1-4, with D maybe TRBD1 (6 bases). The germline V gene encodes CDR1 MNHNY and CDR2 SVGAGI (reference sequence). Trimming cost V 6 bases and J 8 bases, with 16 bases left between them. There are 14 residues in the CDR3. This CDR3 is CASSTQGLGEKLFF. The CDR3, as DNA: TGTGCCAGCAGCACACAGGGATTGGGGGAAAAACTGTTTTTT.

This chain uses TRBV3-1 (or the pseudogene TRBV3-2) with TRBJ1-1, with D possibly matching TRBD1 (5 bases). The ends were cut back, 6 bases at V and 3 bases at J, with 11 bases in the middle. The CDR3 covers 13 residues. CDR1 and CDR2 from the germline V gene are LGHDT and YNNKEL (reference sequence). CDR3 in DNA: TGTGCCAGCAGTCAGACAGACTACACTGAAGCTTTCTTT. Protein sequence: CASSQTDYTEAFF.

V is TRBV5-1 and J is TRBJ1-1, with a tentative D call TRBD1 (6 bases). The CDR3 is made up of 12 amino acids. CDR1 is SGHRS and CDR2 is YFSETQ in the germline V gene. V was pared by 4 bases and J by 5 bases, with 9 bases between. The CDR3 region is CASSVDRTEAFF. The CDR3 region has the DNA TGCGCCAGCAGCGTAGACAGGACTGAAGCTTTCTTT.

The gene calls are TRBV7-2 and TRBJ2-1, with 7 bases lining up with TRBD2. Germline-derived CDR1 and CDR2 are SGHTA and FQGNSA. J lost 1 base, V lost 5 bases, and 8 bases had no gene match. The CDR3 loop spans 16 amino acids. The CDR3 region has the DNA TGTGCCAGCAGCCTGGGGAACGGGGGGTCCTACAATGAGCAGTTCTTC. Protein product: CASSLGNGGSYNEQFF.

This clone was recorded only once. Mismatch with germline at one junction end may stem from a read error. The chain links TRBV29-1 to TRBJ2-2; D may be TRBD1 (5 bases). The CDR3 has 13 residues. Per germline, CDR1 SQVTM and CDR2 ANQGSEA. The CDR3 sequence is CSFEDTTTGELFF. For the CDR3, the DNA is TGCAGCTTTGAGGACACCACGACCGGGGAGCTGTTTTTT.

V gene TRBV24-1 combines with J gene TRBJ1-6; no clear D. CDR1 is KGHDR, CDR2 SFDVKD, per germline. V lost 7 bases and J 8 bases, leaving 17 bases between the germline ends. The CDR3 has 15 amino acids. The CDR3, as DNA: TGTGCCACCAGAGCCTTGACTATAGGGCATTCACCCCTCCACTTT. It specifies CATRALTIGHSPLHF.

As DNA, the CDR3 is TGTGCCAGCAGCTTAGGTTCGGGGGTAGACGGAGAGACCCAGTACTTC. Its translation: CASSLGSGVDGETQYF. The chain combines TRBV7-9 with TRBJ2-5; tentatively, D is TRBD2 (6 bases). CDR3 length equals 16 residues. V was clipped by 1 base and J by 4 bases, with 16 bases between them. Germline lookup yields CDR1 SEHNR and CDR2 FQNEAQ (reference sequence).

J is TRBJ1-1 and V is TRBV28; possibly TRBD1 for D (5 bases). V lost 2 bases, J lost 10 bases, and 8 bases lay in between. Germline CDR1 and CDR2: MDHEN and SYDVKM. This CDR3 comprises 11 residues. The CDR3 is CASSLVGLAFF. The CDR3 bases are TGTGCCAGCAGTTTAGTGGGGCTAGCTTTCTTT.

The genes are TRBV7-2 and TRBJ2-1; D uncertain. The CDR3 consists of 15 residues. Trimming left V 5 bases short and J 0 bases short, with 11 bases between. The germline CDR1 and CDR2 sequences are SGHTA and FQGNSA. This CDR3 reads CASSPTLGSYNEQFF. DNA of the CDR3: TGTGCCAGCAGCCCGACATTGGGCTCCTACAATGAGCAGTTCTTC.

The chain carries TRBV30 and TRBJ2-5; 7 bases are shared with TRBD1. The CDR3 is made up of 13 amino acids. J gave up 4 bases and V 2 bases, and 4 bases lay outside the gene matches. Per the germline V gene, CDR1 is GTSNPN and CDR2 is SVGIG (reference sequence). The CDR3 coding sequence is TGTGCCTGGAGTTACAACAGGGGAGAGACCCAGTACTTC. Its translation: CAWSYNRGETQYF.

V is TRBV5-5 and J is TRBJ1-1; maybe TRBD1 (5 bases). Germline CDR1 reads SGHKS; CDR2 reads YYEKEE (reference sequence). Trimming pared 5 bases from V and 1 base from J, leaving 24 bases between. There are 18 residues in the CDR3. The CDR3 DNA is TGTGCCAGCAGTCCTCAACCCTTTGACAGCCGCCCGAACACTGAAGCTTTCTTT. Translating it yields CASSPQPFDSRPNTEAFF. The full variable domain, in which reference TRBV5-5 and TRBJ1-1 provide the parts outside the CDR3, is DAGVTQSPTHLIKTRGQQVTLRCSPISGHKSVSWYQQVLGQGPQFIFQYYEKEERGRGNFPDRFSARQFPNYSSELNVNALLLGDSALYLCASSPQPFDSRPNTEAFFGQGTRLTVV.

The chain carries TRBV6-5 and TRBJ2-5; 10 bases line up with TRBD1. The CDR3 is 13 amino acids. CDR1 and CDR2 from the germline V gene are MNHEY and SVGAGI. Trimming removed 6 bases from V and 5 bases from J; junction bases left unmatched: 3. The CDR3, as DNA: TGTGCCAGCAGAGGGACAGGGGAGGAGACCCAGTACTTC. Amino acid sequence: CASRGTGEETQYF.

The chain joins TRBV10-3 to TRBJ1-4; a weak D match, TRBD1 (6 bases). Germline loops: CDR1 ENHRY, CDR2 SYGVKD. This CDR3 has 14 residues. V dropped 6 bases and J dropped 0 bases, with 8 bases sitting between them. Written as DNA, the CDR3 is TGTGCCATCAGGGACAGTGCAACTAATGAAAAACTGTTTTTT. Its translation: CAIRDSATNEKLFF.

This chain joins TRBV11-3 and TRBJ1-4, with D maybe TRBD1 (5 bases). Germline assignment: CDR1 SGHNT and CDR2 YENEEA. V lost 0 bases and J 7 bases, leaving 18 bases between the germline ends. The CDR3 is 17 residues long. For the CDR3, the DNA is TGTGCCAGCAGCTTAGATCGAAGGAGGGACGAGGGTGAAAAACTGTTTTTT. Translated: CASSLDRRRDEGEKLFF.

V usage is TRBV5-6 and J usage is TRBJ1-2; a possible D gene is TRBD1 (5 bases). Trimming took 5 bases from V and 2 from J, leaving 10 bases between them. Germline V CDR1 and CDR2: SGHDT, YYEEEE. The CDR3 totals 13 residues. CDR3 amino acids: CASRSRTNYGYTF. As DNA, the CDR3 is TGTGCCAGCAGGAGCCGGACAAACTATGGCTACACCTTC.

This CDR3 is CASSPIVGANVLTF. For the CDR3, the DNA is TGTGCCAGCTCCCCCATAGTTGGGGCCAACGTCCTGACTTTC. The chain has TRBV27 and TRBJ2-6; D unclear. The CDR3 runs 14 residues. Trimming pared 8 bases from V and 3 bases from J, leaving 11 bases between. Per germline, CDR1 MNHEY and CDR2 SMNVEV (reference sequence).